This T cell receptor (beta chain) was sequenced during a study of T cells after yellow fever vaccination. Turning to this clonotype: Its target is not known.

Study-wide results and caveats: Post-booster repertoires again held most primary-vaccination clones (roughly 95% CD4, 80% to 90% CD8). Any FACS-sorted repertoire could hold abundant clonotypes that contaminate it from the bulk population. A small share of clonotypes appeared in both CD4 and CD8 compartments. Though it reached lower strength, the secondary response hit its peak faster, day 5 versus 15.

One entry per CDR3 protein, called by TCRdb with MiXCR from the 5' RACE reads. The sample lists 300,000 to 350,000 distinct CDR3 sequences, around 4.5% occurring once. Sequenced material: PBMCs, taken 15 days after the yellow fever booster vaccination. This sequence originates from a man aged 18 to 29 who received the YFV17D yellow fever vaccine.

CDR3 residues: CASSQVTSGGEETQYF. The CDR3 DNA reads as TGCGCCAGCAGCCAAGTAACCAGCGGTGGCGAAGAGACCCAGTACTTC. The rearrangement uses TRBV4-1 and TRBJ2-5; D possibly corresponds to TRBD2 (5 bases). Germline lookup yields CDR1 MGHRA and CDR2 YSYEKL. The CDR3 loop spans 16 amino acids. Trimming removed 1 base from V and 3 bases from J, with 15 bases in between.